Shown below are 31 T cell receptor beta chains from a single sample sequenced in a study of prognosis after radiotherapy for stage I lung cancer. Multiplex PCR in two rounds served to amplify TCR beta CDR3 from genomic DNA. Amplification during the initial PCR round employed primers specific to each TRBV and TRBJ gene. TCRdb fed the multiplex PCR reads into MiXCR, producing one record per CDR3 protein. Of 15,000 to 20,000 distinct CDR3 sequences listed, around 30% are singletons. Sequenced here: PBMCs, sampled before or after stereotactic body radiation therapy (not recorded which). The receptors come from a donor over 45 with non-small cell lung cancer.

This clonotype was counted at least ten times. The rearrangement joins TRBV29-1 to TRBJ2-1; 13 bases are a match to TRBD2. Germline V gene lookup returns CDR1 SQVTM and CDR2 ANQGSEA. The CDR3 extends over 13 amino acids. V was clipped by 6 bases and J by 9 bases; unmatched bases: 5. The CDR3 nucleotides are TGCAGCGTCGGACTAGCGGGAGTGGGTGAGCAGTTCTTC. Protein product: CSVGLAGVGEQFF.

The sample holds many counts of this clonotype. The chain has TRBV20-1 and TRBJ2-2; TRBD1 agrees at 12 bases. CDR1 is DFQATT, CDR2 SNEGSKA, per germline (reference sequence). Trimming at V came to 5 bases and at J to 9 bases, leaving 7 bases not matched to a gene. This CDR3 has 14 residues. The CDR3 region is CSAGDRGRPRELFF. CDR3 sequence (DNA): TGCAGTGCTGGGGACAGGGGGCGCCCCAGGGAGCTGTTTTTT.

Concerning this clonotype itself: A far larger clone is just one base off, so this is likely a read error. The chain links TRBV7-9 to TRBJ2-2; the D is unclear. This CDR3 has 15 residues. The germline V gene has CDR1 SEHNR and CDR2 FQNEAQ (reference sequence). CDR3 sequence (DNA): TGTGCCAGCAGCCCGCCGCCCGTAAACACCAGGGAGCTGTTTTTT. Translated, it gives CASSPPPVNTRELFF.

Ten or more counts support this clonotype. This CDR3 reads CASSPATGALSGANVLTF. CDR3 nucleotides: TGCGCCAGCAGCCCCGCGACAGGAGCCCTCTCTGGGGCCAACGTCCTGACTTTC. The J gene is TRBJ2-6, the V gene TRBV4-3; TRBD1 might be the D (6 bases). CDR3 length: 18 residues. Germline V gene sequence: CDR1 LGHNA, CDR2 YSLEER. V lost 4 bases and J 0 bases, leaving 16 bases between the germline ends.

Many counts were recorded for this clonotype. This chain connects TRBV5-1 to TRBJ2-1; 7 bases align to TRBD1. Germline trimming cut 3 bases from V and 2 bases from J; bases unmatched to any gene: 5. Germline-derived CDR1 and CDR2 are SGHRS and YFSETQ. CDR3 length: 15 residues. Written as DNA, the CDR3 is TGCGCCAGCAGCTCGTCGGACAGGCCCTACAATGAGCAGTTCTTC. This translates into CASSSSDRPYNEQFF.

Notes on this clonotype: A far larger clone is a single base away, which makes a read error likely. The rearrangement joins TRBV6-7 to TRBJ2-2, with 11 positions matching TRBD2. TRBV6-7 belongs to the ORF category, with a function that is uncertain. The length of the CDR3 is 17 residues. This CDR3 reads CASNYLFSGRASGELFF. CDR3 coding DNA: TGTGCCAGCAATTACCTCTTTAGCGGGAGGGCCTCCGGGGAGCTGTTTTTT.

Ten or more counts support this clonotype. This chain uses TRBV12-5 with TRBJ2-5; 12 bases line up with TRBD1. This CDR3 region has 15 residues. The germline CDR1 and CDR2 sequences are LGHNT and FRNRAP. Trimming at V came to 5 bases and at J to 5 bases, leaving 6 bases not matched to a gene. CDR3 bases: TGTGCTAGTGGTCCTGGGACAGGGGGCTCGGAGACCCAGTACTTC. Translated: CASGPGTGGSETQYF.

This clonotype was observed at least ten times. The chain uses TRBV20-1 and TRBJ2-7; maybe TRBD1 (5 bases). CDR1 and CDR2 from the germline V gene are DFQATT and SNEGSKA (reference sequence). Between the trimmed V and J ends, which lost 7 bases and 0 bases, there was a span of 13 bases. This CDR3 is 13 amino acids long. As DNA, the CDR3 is TGCAGTGATAAGGGGTCTCTCTCCTACGAGCAGTACTTC. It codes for CSDKGSLSYEQYF.

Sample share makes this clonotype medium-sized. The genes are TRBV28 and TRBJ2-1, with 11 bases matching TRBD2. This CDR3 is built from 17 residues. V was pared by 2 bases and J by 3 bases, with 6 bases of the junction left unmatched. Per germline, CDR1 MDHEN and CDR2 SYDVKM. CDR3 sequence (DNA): TGTGCCAGCAGTTTACGGACCGGACTAGCGGGCTACAATGAGCAGTTCTTC. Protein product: CASSLRTGLAGYNEQFF.

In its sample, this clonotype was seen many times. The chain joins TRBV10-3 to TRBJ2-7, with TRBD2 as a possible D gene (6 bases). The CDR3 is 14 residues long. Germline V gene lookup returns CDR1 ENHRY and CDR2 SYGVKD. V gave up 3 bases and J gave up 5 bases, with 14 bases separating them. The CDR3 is CAISDWGLPNEQYF. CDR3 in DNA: TGTGCCATCAGTGATTGGGGACTCCCAAACGAGCAGTACTTC.

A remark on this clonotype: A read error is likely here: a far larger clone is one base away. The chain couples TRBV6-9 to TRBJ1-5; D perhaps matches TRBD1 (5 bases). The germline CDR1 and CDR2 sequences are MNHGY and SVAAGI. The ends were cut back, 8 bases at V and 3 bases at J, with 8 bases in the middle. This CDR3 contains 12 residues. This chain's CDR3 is CASGTYNQPQHF. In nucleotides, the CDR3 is TGTGCCAGCGGGACCTACAATCAGCCCCAGCATTTT.

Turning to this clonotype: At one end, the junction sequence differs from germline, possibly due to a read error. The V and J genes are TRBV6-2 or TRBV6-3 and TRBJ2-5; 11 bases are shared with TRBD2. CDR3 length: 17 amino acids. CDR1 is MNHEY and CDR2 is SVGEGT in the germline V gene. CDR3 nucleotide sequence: TGCGCCAGCACCCCCAAAACTAGCGGGAGCCCCGGGGAGTCCCAGTACTTC. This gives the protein CASTPKTSGSPGESQYF.

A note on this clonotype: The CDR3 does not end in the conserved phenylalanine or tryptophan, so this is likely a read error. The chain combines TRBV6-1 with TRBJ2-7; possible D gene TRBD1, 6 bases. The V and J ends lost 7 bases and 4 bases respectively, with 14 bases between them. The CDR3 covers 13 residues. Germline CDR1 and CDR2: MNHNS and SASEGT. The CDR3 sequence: CASISGQSYEQYL. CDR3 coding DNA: TGTGCCAGCATCTCCGGACAGAGTTACGAGCAGTACTTA.

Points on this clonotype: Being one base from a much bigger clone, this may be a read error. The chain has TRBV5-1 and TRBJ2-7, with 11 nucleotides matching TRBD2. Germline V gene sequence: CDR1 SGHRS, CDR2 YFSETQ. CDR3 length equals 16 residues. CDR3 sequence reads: CASSLELASGRWERYF. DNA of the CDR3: TGCGCCAGCAGCTTGGAGTTGGCTAGCGGGAGGTGGGAGCGGTACTTC.

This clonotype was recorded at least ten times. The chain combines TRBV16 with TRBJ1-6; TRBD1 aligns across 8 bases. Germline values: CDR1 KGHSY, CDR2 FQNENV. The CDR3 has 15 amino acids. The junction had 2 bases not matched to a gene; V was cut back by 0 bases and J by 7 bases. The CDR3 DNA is TGTGCCAGCAGCCAATCGGACAGGGACAATTCACCCCTCCACTTT. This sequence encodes CASSQSDRDNSPLHF.

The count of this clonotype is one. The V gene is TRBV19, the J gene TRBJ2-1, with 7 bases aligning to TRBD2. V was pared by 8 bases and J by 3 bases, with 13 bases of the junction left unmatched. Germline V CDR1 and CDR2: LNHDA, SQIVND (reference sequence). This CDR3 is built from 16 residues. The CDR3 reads CASAPSSGHLYNEQFF. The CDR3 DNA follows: TGTGCCAGTGCCCCTTCTAGCGGACATCTCTACAATGAGCAGTTCTTC.

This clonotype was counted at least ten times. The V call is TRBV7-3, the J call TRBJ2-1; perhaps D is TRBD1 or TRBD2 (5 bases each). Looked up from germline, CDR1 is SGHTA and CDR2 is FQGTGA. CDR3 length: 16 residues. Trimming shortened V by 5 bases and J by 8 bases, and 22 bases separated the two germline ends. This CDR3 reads CASSISRDQKPDEQFF. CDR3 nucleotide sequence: TGTGCCAGCAGCATAAGCCGGGACCAAAAGCCCGATGAGCAGTTCTTC. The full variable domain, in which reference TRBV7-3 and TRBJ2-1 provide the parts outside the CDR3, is GAGVSQTPSNKVTEKGKYVELRCDPISGHTALYWYRQSLGQGPEFLIYFQGTGAADDSGLPNDRFFAVRPEGSVSTLKIQRTERGDSAVYLCASSISRDQKPDEQFFGPGTRLTVL.

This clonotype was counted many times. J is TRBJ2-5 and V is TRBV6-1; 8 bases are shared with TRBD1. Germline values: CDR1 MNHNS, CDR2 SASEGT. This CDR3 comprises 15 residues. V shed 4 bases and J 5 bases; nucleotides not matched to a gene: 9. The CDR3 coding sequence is TGTGCCAGCAGTGGGGTCAGGGGGCTTTCGGAGACCCAGTACTTC. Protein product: CASSGVRGLSETQYF.

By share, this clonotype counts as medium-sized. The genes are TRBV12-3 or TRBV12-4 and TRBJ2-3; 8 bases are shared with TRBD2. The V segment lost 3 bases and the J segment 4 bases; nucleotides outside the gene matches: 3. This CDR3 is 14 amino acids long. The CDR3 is CASSLSLAADTQYF. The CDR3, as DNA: TGTGCCAGCAGTTTGTCACTAGCGGCAGATACGCAGTATTTT.

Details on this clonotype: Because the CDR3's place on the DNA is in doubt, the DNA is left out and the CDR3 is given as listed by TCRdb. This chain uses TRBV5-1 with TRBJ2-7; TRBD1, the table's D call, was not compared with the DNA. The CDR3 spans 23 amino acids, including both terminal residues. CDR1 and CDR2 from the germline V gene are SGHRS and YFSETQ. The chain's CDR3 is CASTNQTSMYLCASSLSGNEQYF.

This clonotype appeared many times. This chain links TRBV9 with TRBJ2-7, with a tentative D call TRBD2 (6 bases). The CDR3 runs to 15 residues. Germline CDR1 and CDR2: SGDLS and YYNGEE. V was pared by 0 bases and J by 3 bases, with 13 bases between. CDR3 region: CASSVGNGRGYEQYF. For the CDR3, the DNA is TGTGCCAGCAGCGTAGGAAACGGGAGAGGCTACGAGCAGTACTTC.

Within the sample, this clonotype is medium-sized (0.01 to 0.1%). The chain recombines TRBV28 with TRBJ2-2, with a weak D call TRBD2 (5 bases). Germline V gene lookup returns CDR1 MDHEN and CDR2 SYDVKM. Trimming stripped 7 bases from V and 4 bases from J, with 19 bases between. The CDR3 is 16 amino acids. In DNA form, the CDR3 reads TGTGCCAGCAATGGAGGATACCCCTTCACCACCGGGGAGCTGTTTTTT. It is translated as CASNGGYPFTTGELFF.

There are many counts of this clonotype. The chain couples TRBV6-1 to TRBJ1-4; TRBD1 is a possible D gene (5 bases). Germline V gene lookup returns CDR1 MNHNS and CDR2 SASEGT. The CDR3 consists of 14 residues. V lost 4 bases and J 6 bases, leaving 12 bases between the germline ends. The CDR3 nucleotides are TGTGCCAGCAGTGTACGACAGAGATATGAAAAACTGTTTTTT. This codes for CASSVRQRYEKLFF.

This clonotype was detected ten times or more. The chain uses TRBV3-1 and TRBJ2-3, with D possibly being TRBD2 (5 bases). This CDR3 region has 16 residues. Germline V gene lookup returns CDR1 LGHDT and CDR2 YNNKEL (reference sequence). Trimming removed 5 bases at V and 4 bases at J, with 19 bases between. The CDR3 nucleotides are TGTGCCAGCAGCAACCGGGGATCCAAGGGCCCAGATACGCAGTATTTT. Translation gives CASSNRGSKGPDTQYF.

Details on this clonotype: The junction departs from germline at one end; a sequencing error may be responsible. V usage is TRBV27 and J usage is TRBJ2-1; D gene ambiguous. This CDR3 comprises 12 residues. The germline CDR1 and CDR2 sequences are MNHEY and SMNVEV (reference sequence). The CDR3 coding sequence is TGTGCCAGCAGCCCAACGCGGAATGAGCAGCTCTTC. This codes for CASSPTRNEQLF.

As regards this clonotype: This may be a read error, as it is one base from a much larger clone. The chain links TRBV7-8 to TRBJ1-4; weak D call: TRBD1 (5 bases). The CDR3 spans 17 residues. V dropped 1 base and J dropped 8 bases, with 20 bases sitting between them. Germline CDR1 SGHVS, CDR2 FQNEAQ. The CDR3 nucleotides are TGTGCCAGCAGCTTAGTCCCCTGGGGGGAGGTGGGAGAAAAACTGTTTTTT. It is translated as CASSLVPWGEVGEKLFF.

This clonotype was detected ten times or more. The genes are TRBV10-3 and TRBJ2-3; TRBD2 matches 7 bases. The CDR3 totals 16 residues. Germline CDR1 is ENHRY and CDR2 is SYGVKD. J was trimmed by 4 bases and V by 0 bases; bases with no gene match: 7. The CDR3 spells CAISESTSLVADTQYF. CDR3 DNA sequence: TGTGCCATCAGTGAGTCGACTAGCCTAGTGGCAGATACGCAGTATTTT.

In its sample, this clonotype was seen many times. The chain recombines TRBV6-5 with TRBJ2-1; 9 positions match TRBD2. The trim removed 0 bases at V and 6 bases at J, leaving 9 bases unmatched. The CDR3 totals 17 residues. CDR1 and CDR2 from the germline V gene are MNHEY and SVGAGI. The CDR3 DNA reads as TGTGCCAGCAGTTACTCGGAGCGGGAGGCCCGTAGCAATGAGCAGTTCTTC. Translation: CASSYSEREARSNEQFF.

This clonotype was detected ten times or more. CDR3 in amino acids: CASSYTSGNSDTQYF. Here the CDR3 DNA reads TGTGCCAGTAGTTATACTAGCGGGAATTCAGATACGCAGTATTTT. V usage is TRBV19 and J usage is TRBJ2-3, with 10 bases identical to TRBD2. The CDR3 is made up of 15 amino acids. J gave up 4 bases and V 5 bases, and 6 bases lay outside the gene matches. In germline, CDR1 is LNHDA, CDR2 SQIVND (reference sequence).

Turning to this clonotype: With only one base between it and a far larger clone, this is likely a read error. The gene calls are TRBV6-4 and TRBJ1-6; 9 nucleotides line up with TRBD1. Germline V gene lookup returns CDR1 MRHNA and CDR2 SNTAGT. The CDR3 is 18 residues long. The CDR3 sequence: CASSYSGTGNCYNSPLHF. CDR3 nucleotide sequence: TGTGCCAGCAGTTACTCCGGGACAGGGAACTGCTATAATTCACCCCTCCACTTT.

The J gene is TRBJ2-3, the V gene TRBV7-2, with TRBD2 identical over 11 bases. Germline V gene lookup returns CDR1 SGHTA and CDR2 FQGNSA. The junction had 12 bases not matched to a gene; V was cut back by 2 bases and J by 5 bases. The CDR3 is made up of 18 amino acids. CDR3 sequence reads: CASSLRNIAGGRGDTQYF. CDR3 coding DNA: TGTGCCAGCAGCTTACGCAACATAGCGGGAGGGCGTGGAGATACGCAGTATTTT.